Listed below are T cell receptor beta chains from one sample, sequenced in a study of OX40 agonist ivuxolimab in advanced cancers. Sequenced by immunoSEQ multiplex PCR; TCRdb stores in-frame clones only, minus some. The profile shows about 110,000 clones, 85% to 95% of them singletons. The specimen comprised CD4+ or CD8+ T cells sorted from blood, sampled in a trial of the OX40 agonist ivuxolimab. These receptors all stem from an adult with an advanced solid tumor such as melanoma, head and neck, liver or kidney cancer. Both conserved end residues are part of each CDR3. A D gene is named only where the DNA matches it firmly. Where a row states a size, it is once, few, many or the class of an expanded clone; other rows omit it.

J: TRBJ2-1; V: TRBV11-2; D: TRBD2; size: .; DNA: TGTGCCAGCAGTGTGTGGGTAATAGCGGGAGTCTACAATGAGCAGTTCTTC; CDR3: CASSVWVIAGVYNEQFF
J: TRBJ2-7; V: TRBV29-1; D: TRBD1; size: .; DNA: TGCAGCGTGGGGGACAGGAGCTCCTACGAGCAGTACTTC; CDR3: CSVGDRSSYEQYF
J: TRBJ1-5; V: TRBV6-5; D: TRBD1; size: .; DNA: TGTGCCAGCAGTGGGGGACAGGTAATGTATCAGCCCCAGCATTTT; CDR3: CASSGGQVMYQPQHF
J: TRBJ2-5; V: TRBV11-3; D: .; size: .; DNA: TGTGCCAGCAGCTTAGGGGATCGCGAGACCCAGTACTTC; CDR3: CASSLGDRETQYF
J: TRBJ1-2; V: TRBV9; D: .; size: .; DNA: TGTGCCAGCAGCAATCCCGGAAGGGGGAACTATGGCTACACCTTC; CDR3: CASSNPGRGNYGYTF
J: TRBJ1-1; V: TRBV19; D: .; size: .; DNA: TGTGCCAGTAGTCCCGCCAGAGGGTACACTGAAGCTTTCTTT; CDR3: CASSPARGYTEAFF
J: TRBJ1-1; V: TRBV30; D: TRBD1; size: .; DNA: TGTGCCTGGGTGACAGGGGATGGCACTGAAGCTTTCTTT; CDR3: CAWVTGDGTEAFF
J: TRBJ2-7; V: TRBV6-5; D: TRBD2; size: .; DNA: TGTGCCAGCAGTTGGCGTCTAGCGGGAGCTCAAGGCGAGCAGTACTTC; CDR3: CASSWRLAGAQGEQYF
J: TRBJ1-1; V: TRBV2; D: .; size: .; DNA: TGTGCCAGCAGTGAGTCCGGGCAGGGTGACTGGGCTTTCTTT; CDR3: CASSESGQGDWAFF
J: TRBJ2-1; V: TRBV14; D: TRBD1; size: .; DNA: TGTGCCAGCAGCTCAGGGACAGGTACCTACAATGAGCAGTTCTTC; CDR3: CASSSGTGTYNEQFF
J: TRBJ1-1; V: TRBV7-3; D: .; size: .; DNA: TGTGCCAGCAGCTTAAATGGGGGGCTGGCCACTGAAGCTTTCTTT; CDR3: CASSLNGGLATEAFF
J: TRBJ2-5; V: TRBV10-3; D: TRBD1; size: .; DNA: TGTGCCACCCGAACCGTGACAGGGGGCGCGGAGACCCAGTACTTC; CDR3: CATRTVTGGAETQYF
J: TRBJ1-1; V: TRBV29-1; D: .; size: .; DNA: TGCAGCGTCCAGAGGACAGAGAACACTGAAGCTTTCTTT; CDR3: CSVQRTENTEAFF
J: TRBJ1-5; V: TRBV6-6; D: .; size: .; DNA: TGTGCCAGCAGTTACTCGATAGGTCAGCCCCAGCATTTT; CDR3: CASSYSIGQPQHF
J: TRBJ2-7; V: TRBV2; D: .; size: .; DNA: TGTGCCAGCAGTGAAGACCGTCTACACGAGCAGTACTTC; CDR3: CASSEDRLHEQYF
J: TRBJ2-2; V: TRBV7-8; D: .; size: once; DNA: TGTGCCAGCAGGAGGATCGGCTCTAACGGGGAGCTGTTTTTT; CDR3: CASRRIGSNGELFF
J: TRBJ2-1; V: TRBV14; D: TRBD2; size: once; DNA: TGTGCCAGCAGCCGAGTCGGACTAGCGGACTACAATGAGCAGTTCTTC; CDR3: CASSRVGLADYNEQFF
J: TRBJ1-2; V: TRBV5-6; D: TRBD1; size: .; DNA: TGTGCCAGCAGCAAACAGGGGGCACGGGGGCATGGCTACACCTTC; CDR3: CASSKQGARGHGYTF
J: TRBJ2-6; V: TRBV6-4; D: .; size: .; DNA: TGTGCCAGCAGTGAATGGGGGCAATTGGTCAGCCACTCTGGGGCCAACGTCCTGACTTTC; CDR3: CASSEWGQLVSHSGANVLTF